This T cell receptor (beta chain) was captured in a study of technical replicates of blood from four donors. Germline V CDR1 and CDR2: MGHRA, YSYEKL. There are 15 residues in the CDR3. Trimming took 4 bases from V and 2 from J; bases not matched to a gene: 5. TCRdb's table, derived via immunoSEQ multiplex PCR, lists solely in-frame clones and lacks some. The data show about 81,000 clones, about 97% seen once. The specimen was T cells isolated from PBMCs. The TCR was taken from a human donor in good health. The chain uses TRBV4-1 and TRBJ2-7; 10 positions match TRBD1. In DNA, the CDR3 is TGCGCCAGCAGCCGCCGGGACAGGGGCCCCTACGAGCAGTACTTC. Its protein is CASSRRDRGPYEQYF.